Sequencing of this TCR beta chain was carried out in a study of CD8 T cells in ankylosing spondylitis. General observations from the study: Some of these motif variants have turned up before, in reports on reactive arthritis synovial fluid and blood. In ankylosing spondylitis blood, a motif of eight highly homologous TCR beta variants appeared characteristic.

TCRdb analysed the 5' RACE reads with MiXCR anew, one entry per CDR3 protein. The sample has a few hundred thousand distinct CDR3 sequences, approximately 20% seen once. Concerning this clonotype itself: Its specificity is not known.

CDR3 length equals 16 residues. Trimming removed 1 base at V and 0 bases at J, with 10 bases between. The germline CDR1 and CDR2 sequences are LGHNA and YNFKEQ. The sequence was obtained from a male donor with ankylosing spondylitis. The sequencing sample was made of blood, either unsorted or a sorted T cell fraction (not recorded which). This chain joins TRBV4-2 and TRBJ1-5, with D uncertain. The CDR3 sequence is CASSQAAAYSNQPQHF. For the CDR3, the DNA is TGTGCCAGCAGCCAAGCTGCCGCCTATAGCAATCAGCCCCAGCATTTT.